Included here is one T cell receptor beta chain sequence, with context. Its antigen is still unknown. The same CDR3 can be traced to other DNA sequences in this sample. Naive CD8 cells, CD45RO-negative and positively selected for CCR7, excluded terminally differentiated effector memory CD45RA+ cells. This specimen belongs to a study of shared clonotypes between healthy human individuals. Study results and caveats: Depth was large, yet rarefaction showed that sorted-subset sequencing was incomplete.

J lost 3 bases, V lost 4 bases, and 3 bases had no gene match. CDR3 size: 13 residues. The germline V gene encodes CDR1 SGHRS and CDR2 YFSETQ. Per the study methods: Sequence data from immunoSEQ were junction-only and lacked quality scores; consequently, filtering differed. Using immunoSEQ multiplex PCR, the repertoire was profiled, and TCRdb retains in-frame clones only, with some absent. The DNA gave D and trimming, while V, J and clone size come from that table. The table lists approximately 2,200,000 clones, roughly 91% of them singletons. The receptor was derived from a young man in good health. Some clones in this sample may be carry-over from other donors' samples. The genes are TRBV5-1 and TRBJ2-7; 8 bases align to TRBD1. The sample comprised naive CD8+ T cells from PBMCs. The CDR3 protein is CASSHGQGYEQYF. DNA of the CDR3: TGCGCCAGCAGCCATGGACAGGGCTACGAGCAGTACTTC.